One sample yielded the 25 T cell receptor beta chains listed below, sequenced in a study of T-cell reconstitution after alpha-beta-depleted transplantation in children (TCRdb year 2016). The treatment or condition tag for this specimen amounts to: allogeneic hematopoietic cell transplantation with graft depleted of TCRalphabeta T cells and CD19 B cells. The library was produced with PCR. Sequencer: Illumina HiSeq 2500. TCR library preparation used molecular barcoding, with unique molecular identifiers applied to normalize quantification of the TCRbeta repertoire. The public reads were reprocessed in TCRdb via fastp at Q25 and MiXCR, keeping in-frame beta chains. Rows with a matching CDR3 protein are joined into one entry that keeps the most common DNA and genes. The table for this sample lists tens of thousands of distinct CDR3 sequences; 40% to 45% of them were counted only once. Approximately 98% of the sample belongs to the ten largest clones.

Sequenced here: PBMCs, mostly from graft donor cells, sampled 360 days after TCRalphabeta/CD19-depleted stem cell transplant. These receptors all come from a male patient under 18 who had a stem cell transplant for acute lymphoblastic leukemia, so the T cells may come from the graft donor.

The chain's CDR3 is CATRGQGKGTGELFF. The CDR3 DNA follows: TGTGCCACCAGGGGACAGGGCAAGGGCACCGGGGAGCTGTTTTTT. V and J are TRBV24-1 and TRBJ2-2; 9 bases map to TRBD1. V was clipped by 7 bases and J by 4 bases; unmatched bases: 6. The germline CDR1 and CDR2 sequences are KGHDR and SFDVKD. This CDR3 region has 15 residues.

This clonotype was seen only once. For the CDR3, the DNA is TGTGCCAGCAGTTACCTCGGCAGCGCTAACTATGGCTACACCTTC. Protein product: CASSYLGSANYGYTF. The chain recombines TRBV6-5 with TRBJ1-2, with D unresolved. The germline CDR1 and CDR2 sequences are MNHEY and SVGAGI. V dropped 2 bases and J dropped 0 bases, with 10 bases sitting between them. The CDR3 sequence is 15 residues long.

The V and J genes are TRBV7-9 and TRBJ2-1, with D unresolved. Germline CDR1 SEHNR, CDR2 FQNEAQ (reference sequence). With 6 bases removed from V and 4 bases from J, the gap between germline ends came to 4 bases. There are 11 residues in the CDR3. This CDR3 is CASRFYNEQFF. CDR3 sequence (DNA): TGTGCCAGCAGATTTTACAATGAGCAGTTCTTC.

This clonotype was seen a few times. The V call is TRBV5-1, the J call TRBJ1-1; 7 bases match TRBD1. J lost 11 bases, V lost 0 bases, and 10 bases had no gene match. The germline gives CDR1 SGHRS, CDR2 YFSETQ. There are 14 residues in the CDR3. The CDR3, as DNA: TGCGCCAGCAGCTTGGCGGCAGGGGGAAGCGGCGCTTTCTTT. Protein sequence: CASSLAAGGSGAFF.

The rearrangement joins TRBV7-2 to TRBJ1-5, with D possibly TRBD1 on 5 matching bases. CDR3 length: 13 amino acids. Germline CDR1 and CDR2: SGHTA and FQGNSA. Trimming removed 0 bases at V and 8 bases at J, with 8 bases between. This chain's CDR3 is CASSLALREPQHF. Here the CDR3 DNA reads TGTGCCAGCAGCTTAGCCCTCAGGGAGCCCCAGCATTTT.

The chain has TRBV7-8 and TRBJ2-6; tentatively, D is TRBD2 (6 bases). The ends were cut back, 0 bases at V and 0 bases at J, with 12 bases in the middle. The germline V gene encodes CDR1 SGHVS and CDR2 FQNEAQ. The CDR3 is 18 amino acids. For the CDR3, the DNA is TGTGCCAGCAGCTTAGCGGGACTCTCCTTCTCTGGGGCCAACGTCCTGACTTTC. Its protein product is CASSLAGLSFSGANVLTF.

This sequence joins TRBV7-6 and TRBJ2-2; D ambiguous. The CDR3 consists of 14 residues. Trimming took off 6 bases at V and 5 bases at J, with 13 bases between the two ends. Looked up from germline, CDR1 is SGHVS and CDR2 is FNYEAQ. CDR3 bases: TGTGCCAGCAGTTCCTACTACGGTACCGGGGAGCTGTTTTTT. It yields the protein CASSSYYGTGELFF.

The chain couples TRBV5-5 to TRBJ2-2, with D uncertain. Germline lookup yields CDR1 SGHKS and CDR2 YYEKEE (reference sequence). Trimming took off 0 bases at V and 4 bases at J, with 10 bases between the two ends. This CDR3 comprises 15 residues. The CDR3, as DNA: TGTGCCAGCAGCTTGGAAGGGATAGGCACCGGGGAGCTGTTTTTT. Encoded protein: CASSLEGIGTGELFF.

Details on this clonotype: An end of the junction does not agree with germline; a read error may underlie this. This chain uses TRBV27 with TRBJ2-6; unclear D gene. Germline V gene data show CDR1 as MNHEY and CDR2 as SMNVEV (reference sequence). The CDR3 covers 14 residues. The CDR3 region has the DNA TGTGCCAGCAGTCCCTACTCTGGGGTCAACGTCCTGACTTTC. As protein: CASSPYSGVNVLTF.

V usage is TRBV9 and J usage is TRBJ2-6; D might be TRBD1 (6 bases). The length of the CDR3 is 18 residues. Germline CDR1 reads SGDLS; CDR2 reads YYNGEE. Trimming cost V 3 bases and J 3 bases, with 19 bases left between them. CDR3 in amino acids: CASSGTATHSGGANVLTF. DNA of the CDR3: TGTGCCAGCAGCGGGACAGCTACGCATTCCGGTGGGGCCAACGTCCTGACTTTC.

The table lists this clonotype with a few counts. This rearrangement joins TRBV20-1 to TRBJ2-3; 10 bases align to TRBD2. Germline CDR1 and CDR2: DFQATT and SNEGSKA (reference sequence). This CDR3 is built from 15 residues. V lost 4 bases to trimming and J lost 2 bases; unmatched junction nucleotides: 6. CDR3: CSATLGLAYTDTQYF. The DNA for the CDR3 is TGCAGTGCTACCCTGGGACTAGCGTACACAGATACGCAGTATTTT.

The chain couples TRBV28 to TRBJ2-1; TRBD2 matches 7 bases. Germline V gene data show CDR1 as MDHEN and CDR2 as SYDVKM. After removal of 6 bases from V and 9 bases from J, the junction contained 14 bases not matched to a gene. The CDR3 contains 15 residues. The DNA for the CDR3 is TGTGCCAGCAGGGGAGGTGGCGGGAGTAGGGGTGAGCAGTTCTTC. It codes for CASRGGGGSRGEQFF.

This chain links TRBV5-1 with TRBJ2-7, with D tentatively TRBD1 (6 bases). The CDR3 spans 14 residues. Germline assignment: CDR1 SGHRS and CDR2 YFSETQ. V lost 1 base, J lost 4 bases, and 12 bases lay in between. CDR3 sequence: CASSLSQGFYEQYF. The CDR3 DNA sequence: TGCGCCAGCAGCTTGTCCCAGGGGTTTTACGAGCAGTACTTC.

CDR3 nucleotide sequence: TGCGCCAGCAGCCAAGACCTAGCCCTAGCCAAAAACATTCAGTACTTC. Translated, it gives CASSQDLALAKNIQYF. The chain uses TRBV4-1 and TRBJ2-4; D may be TRBD2 (5 bases). Trimming removed 0 bases from V and 0 bases from J, with 9 bases in between. Germline V gene sequence: CDR1 MGHRA, CDR2 YSYEKL. The CDR3 length is 16 residues.

In its sample, this clonotype was seen many times. J is TRBJ2-7 and V is TRBV20-1, with D possibly matching TRBD1 (5 bases). The germline gives CDR1 DFQATT, CDR2 SNEGSKA (reference sequence). Trimming left V 3 bases short and J 5 bases short, with 11 bases between. The CDR3 has 12 amino acids. In DNA, the CDR3 is TGCAGTGCTAGTAGGGGTCTAAACGAGCAGTACTTC. Translation gives CSASRGLNEQYF.

This chain links TRBV27 with TRBJ2-2; no clear D gene. V dropped 8 bases and J dropped 5 bases, with 15 bases sitting between them. This CDR3 has 14 amino acids. Germline CDR1 is MNHEY and CDR2 is SMNVEV (reference sequence). As DNA, the CDR3 is TGTGCCAGCGGCCCCGCCTCCGAGACCGGGGAGCTGTTTTTT. This encodes CASGPASETGELFF.

The chain employs TRBV27 and TRBJ2-7; possibly TRBD1 for D (6 bases). The CDR3 is 13 residues long. V shed 5 bases and J shed 5 bases, with 13 bases lying between them. From germline, CDR1 is MNHEY and CDR2 SMNVEV (reference sequence). CDR3 loop: CASSAQGSHEQYF. The CDR3 nucleotides are TGTGCCAGCAGTGCTCAGGGGTCCCACGAGCAGTACTTC.

This chain joins TRBV3-1 and TRBJ2-7, with unresolved D. CDR1 LGHDT and CDR2 YNNKEL come from the germline V gene (reference sequence). Trimming left V 4 bases short and J 0 bases short, with 7 bases between. This CDR3 region has 13 residues. The CDR3, as DNA: TGTGCCAGCAGCCTTCTGAACTCCTACGAGCAGTACTTC. Translation: CASSLLNSYEQYF.

The rearrangement uses TRBV4-2 and TRBJ2-3; D remains ambiguous. This CDR3 is built from 13 residues. V was clipped by 1 base and J by 4 bases, with 6 bases between them. The germline V gene encodes CDR1 LGHNA and CDR2 YNFKEQ. The CDR3, as DNA: TGTGCCAGCAGCCAAGTATCGGCAGATACGCAGTATTTT. It yields the protein CASSQVSADTQYF.

The chain has TRBV29-1 and TRBJ2-7; possible D gene TRBD2, 5 bases. Germline CDR1 and CDR2: SQVTM and ANQGSEA. This CDR3 is built from 15 residues. The V end lost 3 bases, the J end lost 0 bases, and 15 bases lay between the germline ends. The CDR3 sequence: CSVERAVDASYEQYF. The CDR3 DNA follows: TGCAGCGTTGAGAGGGCGGTCGATGCCTCCTACGAGCAGTACTTC.

Note on this clonotype: The CDR3 does not close with the conserved phenylalanine or tryptophan, likely indicating a read error. The rearrangement uses TRBV29-1 and TRBJ1-1; TRBD1 agrees at 9 bases. This CDR3 has 14 residues. V shed 4 bases, J shed 0 bases, and the junction held 3 bases outside the gene matches. Germline V gene data show CDR1 as SQVTM and CDR2 as ANQGSEA. CDR3 protein: CSVGQGGVNTEAFC. CDR3 DNA: TGCAGCGTTGGACAGGGGGGGGTGAACACTGAAGCTTTCTGT.

In its sample, this clonotype was seen a few times. The V and J genes are TRBV28 and TRBJ2-1; D possibly matches TRBD1 or TRBD2 (5 bases each). Trimming removed 6 bases at V and 5 bases at J, with 17 bases between. The CDR3 has 15 residues. From germline, CDR1 is MDHEN and CDR2 SYDVKM. The CDR3 protein is CASSPPRDLNNEQFF. Here the CDR3 DNA reads TGTGCCAGCAGCCCTCCCCGGGACCTAAACAATGAGCAGTTCTTC.

This chain uses TRBV11-1 with TRBJ1-2; D uncertain. The CDR3 loop spans 12 amino acids. CDR1 is SGHAT, CDR2 FQDESV, per germline (reference sequence). V lost 5 bases and J lost 6, with 10 bases in between. The CDR3 DNA is TGTGCCAGCAGCCCCTTCTACGATGGCTACACCTTC. Residues: CASSPFYDGYTF.

This clonotype showed up just a few times. The chain recombines TRBV12-3 or TRBV12-4 with TRBJ1-5; D gene uncertain. V dropped 4 bases and J dropped 6 bases, with 16 bases sitting between them. CDR3 length: 15 amino acids. CDR3 residues: CASSSDPLSGQPQHF. The DNA of the CDR3 is TGTGCCAGCAGTTCAGACCCCCTGTCTGGTCAGCCCCAGCATTTT.

V gene TRBV10-3 combines with J gene TRBJ2-3; 9 bases line up with TRBD2. Germline CDR1 reads ENHRY; CDR2 reads SYGVKD. CDR3 size: 16 residues. The J segment lost 2 bases and the V segment lost 3 bases, leaving 6 bases of the junction unmatched. The CDR3 region is CAISDKREAHTDTQYF. The CDR3 region has the DNA TGTGCCATCAGTGATAAGCGGGAGGCCCACACAGATACGCAGTATTTT.